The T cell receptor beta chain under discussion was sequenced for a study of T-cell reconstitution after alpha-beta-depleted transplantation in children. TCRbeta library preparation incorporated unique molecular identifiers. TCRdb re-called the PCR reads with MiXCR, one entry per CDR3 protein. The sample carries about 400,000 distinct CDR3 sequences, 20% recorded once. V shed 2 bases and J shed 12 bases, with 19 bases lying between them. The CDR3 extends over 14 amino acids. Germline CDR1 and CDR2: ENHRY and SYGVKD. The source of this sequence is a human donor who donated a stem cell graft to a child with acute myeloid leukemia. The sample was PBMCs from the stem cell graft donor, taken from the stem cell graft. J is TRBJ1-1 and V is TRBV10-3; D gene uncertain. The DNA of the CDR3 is TGTGCCATCAGTGAGAGGGAAGGACGGGTAAGTCCTTTCTTT. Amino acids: CAISEREGRVSPFF.